These 19 T cell receptor beta chains were all obtained from the same sample, sequenced in a study of T cell responses to AZD1222 COVID-19 vaccine. Clones were read by immunoSEQ multiplex PCR, and TCRdb kept only the in-frame ones, dropping some. Among roughly 120,000 clones, 70% to 90% were seen once, and the ten largest hold 3% to 4.5%. The sample in question was peripheral blood, obtained on day 0 of MenACWY control vaccination. The source of these receptors is an adult in good health.

The CDR3 is CASSPPGGGYGYTF. The DNA of the CDR3 is TGTGCCAGCAGCCCCCCGGGGGGAGGGTATGGCTACACCTTC. The J gene is TRBJ1-2, the V gene TRBV7-3; possible D gene TRBD1, 5 bases. Germline CDR1 reads SGHTA; CDR2 reads FQGTGA. The ends were cut back, 5 bases at V and 5 bases at J, with 15 bases in the middle. The CDR3 loop spans 14 amino acids.

The chain couples TRBV4-1 to TRBJ2-1, with D possibly matching TRBD1 (5 bases). Germline V gene data show CDR1 as MGHRA and CDR2 as YSYEKL. The CDR3 is 16 amino acids. V dropped 3 bases and J dropped 3 bases, with 15 bases sitting between them. CDR3 in amino acids: CASSQVTGFGYNEQFF. CDR3 in DNA: TGCGCCAGCAGCCAGGTTACAGGATTTGGCTACAATGAGCAGTTCTTC.

V and J are TRBV27 and TRBJ1-1; a possible D gene is TRBD1 (6 bases). With 6 bases removed from V and 0 bases from J, the gap between germline ends came to 17 bases. The CDR3 contains 16 residues. From germline, CDR1 is MNHEY and CDR2 SMNVEV (reference sequence). The CDR3 nucleotides are TGTGCCAGCAGCGTCGGGGGCAGAGTATTGAACACTGAAGCTTTCTTT. Amino acid sequence: CASSVGGRVLNTEAFF.

This clone was recorded a few times. The chain joins TRBV28 to TRBJ2-6; the D gene is possibly TRBD1 (6 bases). This CDR3 contains 22 residues. The V gene's germline CDR1 is MDHEN and CDR2 SYDVKM. The germline V and J ends were trimmed by 3 bases and 0 bases, with 27 bases remaining between them. CDR3 protein: CASSFQGQVFQGHFSGANVLTF. CDR3 in DNA: TGTGCCAGCAGTTTCCAGGGGCAGGTATTCCAGGGCCATTTCTCTGGGGCCAACGTCCTGACTTTC. Full variable domain (rest looked up from reference TRBV28 and TRBJ2-6): DVKVTQSSRYLVKRTGEKVFLECVQDMDHENMFWYRQDPGLGLRLIYFSYDVKMKEKGDIPEGYSVSREKKERFSLILESASTNQTSMYLCASSFQGQVFQGHFSGANVLTFGAGSRLTVL.

The J gene is TRBJ1-2, the V gene TRBV7-2, with TRBD1 identical over 9 bases. Germline lookup yields CDR1 SGHTA and CDR2 FQGNSA. The trim removed 8 bases at V and 8 bases at J, leaving 18 bases unmatched. The CDR3 has 16 amino acids. CDR3: CASHIRRTGAIGGYTF. CDR3 bases: TGTGCCAGCCATATTCGGAGGACAGGGGCTATCGGAGGCTACACCTTC.

The V and J genes are TRBV5-6 and TRBJ2-1; D remains unclear. The CDR3 sequence is 12 residues long. Between the trimmed V and J ends, which lost 4 bases and 7 bases, there was a span of 9 bases. The germline V gene has CDR1 SGHDT and CDR2 YYEEEE. The CDR3 loop reads CASSPWGNEQFF. The CDR3 nucleotides read TGTGCCAGCAGCCCATGGGGTAATGAGCAGTTCTTC.

J is TRBJ1-5 and V is TRBV7-9; the D gene is possibly TRBD1 (5 bases). Looked up from germline, CDR1 is SEHNR and CDR2 is FQNEAQ (reference sequence). V lost 1 base and J 7 bases, leaving 14 bases between the germline ends. The CDR3 is 15 residues long. The CDR3 loop is CASSLGGAPWQPQHF. CDR3 coding DNA: TGTGCCAGCAGCTTAGGAGGGGCCCCTTGGCAGCCCCAGCATTTT.

This clone was observed a handful of times. The gene calls are TRBV28 and TRBJ1-2; D ambiguous. Trimming pared 8 bases from V and 1 base from J, leaving 11 bases between. The germline V gene encodes CDR1 MDHEN and CDR2 SYDVKM. The length of the CDR3 is 13 residues. Written as DNA, the CDR3 is TGTGCCAGCCGTGACGGGCGTAACTATGGCTACACCTTC. Translation: CASRDGRNYGYTF.

A few counts support this clone. J is TRBJ1-5 and V is TRBV19, with D maybe TRBD1 (5 bases). V gave up 5 bases and J gave up 1 base, with 12 bases separating them. The CDR3 spans 15 residues. Germline V lookup: CDR1 LNHDA, CDR2 SQIVND (reference sequence). The CDR3 reads CASSPGGGSNQPQHF. DNA of the CDR3: TGTGCCAGTAGTCCCGGGGGGGGGAGCAATCAGCCCCAGCATTTT.

The chain combines TRBV6-5 with TRBJ1-5, with D possibly TRBD1 on 5 matching bases. V lost 7 bases, J lost 4 bases, and 17 bases lay in between. CDR1 and CDR2 (germline): MNHEY, SVGAGI. CDR3 length: 15 residues. CDR3 in DNA: TGTGCCAGCACCCCGTCTCGGGGACCAAATCAGCCCCAGCATTTT. Its translation is CASTPSRGPNQPQHF.

The V and J genes are TRBV6-2 or TRBV6-3 and TRBJ1-2, with D tentatively TRBD1 (5 bases). The germline gives CDR1 MNHEY, CDR2 SVGEGT. Trimming took 0 bases from V and 8 from J, leaving 16 bases between them. This CDR3 is built from 15 residues. The DNA of the CDR3 is TGTGCCAGCAGTTACTCGATGATAGCAGGGAACGGCTACACCTTC. This codes for CASSYSMIAGNGYTF.

J is TRBJ2-7 and V is TRBV6-5; D gene ambiguous. Germline V gene sequence: CDR1 MNHEY, CDR2 SVGAGI. The length of the CDR3 is 13 residues. Trimming removed 9 bases from V and 6 bases from J, with 18 bases in between. The CDR3 region has the DNA TGTGCCAGGTTAGGCCATCTCAGGCCCGAGCAGTACTTC. Translated: CARLGHLRPEQYF.

This clone occurred a few times. It is unclear where the CDR3 begins or ends on the DNA, so no DNA is shown, and the CDR3 is as TCRdb lists it. This chain links TRBV5-1 with TRBJ1-2. With termini counted, the CDR3 has 14 amino acids. Looked up from germline, CDR1 is SGHRS and CDR2 is YFSETQ. The CDR3 reads CASSFGSGFGGYTF.

This chain uses TRBV5-1 with TRBJ1-1; perhaps TRBD1 as D (6 bases). Looked up from germline, CDR1 is SGHRS and CDR2 is YFSETQ. Trimming took 4 bases from V and 0 from J, leaving 13 bases between them. The CDR3 totals 15 residues. The CDR3 spells CASSQAGQMNTEAFF. Written as DNA, the CDR3 is TGCGCCAGCAGCCAGGCGGGACAAATGAACACTGAAGCTTTCTTT.

V usage is TRBV30 and J usage is TRBJ2-7; the D gene is possibly TRBD2 (7 bases). CDR3 length equals 13 residues. The V gene lost 4 bases and the J gene lost 2 bases, with 12 bases spanning the gap. The germline V gene has CDR1 GTSNPN and CDR2 SVGIG (reference sequence). As DNA, the CDR3 is TGTGCCTGGATGGGGGGGCCACCCTACGAGCAGTACTTC. Residues: CAWMGGPPYEQYF.

The chain recombines TRBV25-1 with TRBJ2-2; D may match TRBD1 or TRBD2 (5 bases each). V lost 4 bases and J lost 1, with 13 bases in between. The CDR3 covers 16 residues. In germline, CDR1 is MGHDK, CDR2 SYGVNS. CDR3 loop: CASSGAGTVNTGELFF. DNA for the CDR3: TGTGCCAGCAGTGGGGCCGGGACGGTGAACACCGGGGAGCTGTTTTTT.

This chain uses TRBV9 with TRBJ2-7; 9 positions agree with TRBD1. Germline CDR1 and CDR2: SGDLS and YYNGEE. V shed 3 bases and J 3 bases; nucleotides not matched to a gene: 4. The CDR3 length is 14 residues. The CDR3 DNA reads as TGTGCCAGCAGCGCCGGGACAGGGCACTACGAGCAGTACTTC. Translation: CASSAGTGHYEQYF.

The sample holds a few counts of this clone. V usage is TRBV7-9 and J usage is TRBJ2-2; weak D call: TRBD1 (6 bases). V lost 5 bases and J 0 bases, leaving 10 bases between the germline ends. This CDR3 has 15 residues. CDR1 is SEHNR and CDR2 is FQNEAQ in the germline V gene (reference sequence). CDR3: CASSLGTPNTGELFF. CDR3 nucleotide sequence: TGTGCCAGCAGCCTCGGGACACCGAACACCGGGGAGCTGTTTTTT. The full variable domain, completed using reference TRBV7-9 and TRBJ2-2, is DTGVSQNPRHKITKRGQNVTFRCDPISEHNRLYWYRQTLGQGPEFLTYFQNEAQLEKSRLLSDRFSAERPKGSFSTLEIQRTEQGDSAMYLCASSLGTPNTGELFFGEGSRLTVL.

The chain links TRBV27 to TRBJ2-3; 7 positions agree with TRBD1. Germline CDR1 MNHEY, CDR2 SMNVEV (reference sequence). Unmatched junction bases numbered 10, after V lost 3 bases and J lost 4 bases. The CDR3 has 16 amino acids. The CDR3 DNA is TGTGCCAGCAGTTTTAAGTCGGACAGGAGTGCAGATACGCAGTATTTT. This translates into CASSFKSDRSADTQYF.